This T cell receptor beta chain was documented in a study of post-analysis software for immune sequencing data. General observations from the study: A few TRBV segments occurring more often in patients than controls included TRBV5-6, TRBV5-1 and TRBV20-1. Under the F measure, samples that were prepared in one batch clustered strongly together. Significantly lower normalized Chao1 diversity was found in patients with multiple sclerosis relative to controls.

Prepared libraries of TCR beta cDNA carried unique molecular identifiers. Via MiXCR, TCRdb re-called the PCR reads, giving one row per CDR3 protein. The sample yields fewer than 850,000 distinct CDR3 sequences, around 27% seen once. The CDR3 runs to 15 residues. CDR1 and CDR2 from the germline V gene are MNHEY and SMNVEV (reference sequence). Trimming removed 7 bases from V and 4 bases from J, with 19 bases in between. Concerning this clonotype: Its matching antigen is unknown.

The chain links TRBV27 to TRBJ2-5, with TRBD1 as a possible D gene (5 bases). The sequence was collected from a girl aged 10-17 years with multiple sclerosis. Input material: blood. CDR3 loop: CASTPQGRVGETQYF. In DNA, the CDR3 is TGTGCCAGCACCCCCCAGGGCAGGGTGGGAGAGACCCAGTACTTC.